This T cell receptor (beta chain) originates from a study of glioma-infiltrating T cells after dendritic cell vaccination. As for the study in general: Dendritic cell vaccine was injected intradermally three times, biweekly.

The germline gives CDR1 MGHRA, CDR2 YSYEKL. J was trimmed by 6 bases and V by 4 bases; bases with no gene match: 17. The CDR3 totals 18 residues. Documented time point: after dendritic cell vaccination, including at tumor progression/relapse. Before vaccination, two weeks after the third vaccination, and at progression, PBMC were collected. Notes on the study in general: Longer survival after dendritic cell vaccination followed higher pretreatment TIL content. Few patients contributed both blood and tumor specimens.

Notes on this clone: As yet, its antigen is unknown.

Assay used: immunoSEQ multiplex PCR; TCRdb lists only in-frame clones, some missing. In the table there are approximately 85,000 clones, around 85% of which are singletons. This receptor was identified in a human donor with glioblastoma. This chain uses TRBV4-1 with TRBJ1-2; 10 nucleotides align to TRBD1. Source: blood, taken after dendritic cell vaccination. CDR3 nucleotide sequence: TGCGCCAGCAGCCTATCCTTCCGGGACAGGGGCCTCTGGAATGGCTACACCTTC. This translates into CASSLSFRDRGLWNGYTF.